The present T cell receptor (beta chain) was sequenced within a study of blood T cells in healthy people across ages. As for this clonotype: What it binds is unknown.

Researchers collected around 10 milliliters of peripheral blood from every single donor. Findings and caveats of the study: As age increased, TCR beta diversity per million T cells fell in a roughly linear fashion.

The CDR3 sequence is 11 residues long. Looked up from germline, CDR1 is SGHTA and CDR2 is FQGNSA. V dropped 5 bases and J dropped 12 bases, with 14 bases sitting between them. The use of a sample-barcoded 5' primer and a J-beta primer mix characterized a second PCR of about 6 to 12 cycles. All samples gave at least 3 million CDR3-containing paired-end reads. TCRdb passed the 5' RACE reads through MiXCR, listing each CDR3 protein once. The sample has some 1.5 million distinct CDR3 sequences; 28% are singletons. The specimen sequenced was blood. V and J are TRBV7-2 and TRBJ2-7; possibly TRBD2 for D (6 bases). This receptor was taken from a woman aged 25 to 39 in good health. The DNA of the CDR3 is TGTGCCAGCAGCCCCAGACTAGGGATGTACTTC. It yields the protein CASSPRLGMYF.